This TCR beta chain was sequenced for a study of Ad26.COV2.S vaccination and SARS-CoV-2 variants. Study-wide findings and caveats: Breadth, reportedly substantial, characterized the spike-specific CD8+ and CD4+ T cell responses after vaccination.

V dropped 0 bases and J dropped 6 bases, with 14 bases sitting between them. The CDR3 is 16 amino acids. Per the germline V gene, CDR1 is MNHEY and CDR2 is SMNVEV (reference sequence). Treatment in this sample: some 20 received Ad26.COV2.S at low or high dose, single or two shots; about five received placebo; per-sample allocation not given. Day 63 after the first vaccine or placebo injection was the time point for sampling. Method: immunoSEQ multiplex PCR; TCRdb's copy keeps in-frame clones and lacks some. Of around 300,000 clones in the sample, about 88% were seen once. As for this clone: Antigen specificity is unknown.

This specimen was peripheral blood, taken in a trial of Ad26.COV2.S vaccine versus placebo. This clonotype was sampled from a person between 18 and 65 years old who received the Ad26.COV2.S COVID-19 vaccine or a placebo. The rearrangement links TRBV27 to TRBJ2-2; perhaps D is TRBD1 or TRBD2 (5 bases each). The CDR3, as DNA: TGTGCCAGCAGTTTATCTGGGACGGTTAGTCCCGGGGAGCTGTTTTTT. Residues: CASSLSGTVSPGELFF.